A selection of T cell receptor beta chains follows, all from one sample in a study of cytomegalovirus exposure and HLA in healthy donors. Some clones are missing from TCRdb's copy, which holds only in-frame ones; the method was immunoSEQ multiplex PCR. The sample comprises 200,000 to 250,000 clones, over 60% of which are singletons, and 0.6% to 0.65% rests with the top ten. Sequencing was done on a sample of PBMCs. Every receptor here comes from a man aged 18 to 30 in good health and CMV-seronegative. The CDR3 runs from the conserved cysteine through the conserved F or W. Not every row has a clone size; where given, it reads once, few, many or a size class.

J | size | V | CDR3
TRBJ1-5 | - | TRBV30 | CAWSSTGKGNQPQHF
TRBJ2-1 | - | TRBV13 | CASSPTSSGNNEQFF
TRBJ1-6 | - | TRBV6-5 | CASSYTGQGIPLHF
TRBJ1-3 | - | TRBV28 | CASSFLGLSGHSSGNTIYF
TRBJ2-1 | - | TRBV21-1 | CASRRSGFNNEQFF
TRBJ2-1 | few | TRBV7-9 | CASSPQEGGKYNEQFF
TRBJ1-2 | - | TRBV27 | CASSLLGTTNYGYTF
TRBJ1-3 | few | TRBV7-3 | CASSPTGGGNTIYF
TRBJ2-1 | many | TRBV4-1 | CASSPLGLAGGSSYNEQFF
TRBJ1-2 | - | TRBV7-3 | CASSLPGTAGYTF
TRBJ1-2 | - | TRBV6-1 | CASSAAQGYYGYTF
TRBJ2-7 | - | TRBV5-5 | CASSLGGSIRNEQYF
TRBJ2-3 | - | TRBV4-1 | CASSPGQTSGSGTQYF
TRBJ1-2 | - | TRBV5-4 | CASSLRSPPGGYTF
TRBJ1-2 | - | TRBV5-4 | CASSFSLRPEEGYTF
TRBJ2-1 | few | TRBV6-5 | CASSYVLGVQKFF
TRBJ1-5 | - | TRBV30 | CAWSVLGGQPQHF
TRBJ2-7 | once | TRBV2 | CASNLAGGSYEQYF
TRBJ2-3 | few | TRBV2 | CASSPWTSGDTQYF